This T cell receptor (beta chain) was sequenced for a study of T cells in Graves' hyperthyroidism and ophthalmopathy (dated by TCRdb to 2018 to 2020). About the study as a whole: Peripheral blood was sampled at the time of initial diagnosis, prior to any treatment. Following sampling, methimazole starting at 30 mg daily was given to hyperthyroidism patients, and high-dose intravenous methylprednisolone was given to ophthalmopathy patients. Thyroid tissue and blood T-cell repertoires from more than five Graves' hyperthyroidism patients were also compared in the study. The 75 to 100 discovery patients were randomly split 7:3 into training and test sets. An independent validation cohort of some 18 hyperthyroidism patients and about 16 patients who later progressed to ophthalmopathy tested prospective prediction of ophthalmopathy. To identify TCR V-J signatures that set the groups apart, the researchers used a discovery cohort of more than 95 patients, made up of under 50 with Graves' ophthalmopathy and 55 to 65 with stable Graves' hyperthyroidism. The paper reports TCR Vbeta CDR3 sequencing of 140 or so peripheral blood samples: fewer than 50 ophthalmopathy, around 80 hyperthyroidism and around 17 progressor patients.

This clonotype was observed at least ten times. Its antigen specificity is not known. No qualities accompany the bases; no much larger clone lies one base away. Overall study results and their limits: Blood samples also contained most of the expanded thyroid clonotypes (frequency above 0.001), which suggests that blood repertoires may reflect thyroid immune responses. During validation, the model predicted progression to ophthalmopathy a median of around six months ahead of onset, with almost 71% sensitivity and 72% to 80% specificity. A model built on a 13 V-J signature distinguished ophthalmopathy from stable hyperthyroidism, reaching 87.88% sensitivity and 81.08% specificity in cross-validation and 80%/75% in testing. Sample size was not statistically predetermined, and blinding of investigators to group allocation was not performed.

From cysteine to phenylalanine, the CDR3 is 15 amino acids long. The CDR3 DNA has 45 bases and is translated from base 1. Trimming takes 1 base from V and 6 bases from J, and the germline ends sit 15 bases apart. The germline V gene supplies CDR1 SNHLY and CDR2 FYNNEI. Ophthalmopathy patients had moderately to severely active disease, with a Clinical Activity Score of 3 or more, a NOSPECS grade of 4 or more, and a disease duration of less than 3 months. Exclusion was applied to patients with uncontrolled infections, other autoimmune diseases, pregnancy or lactation. Clinical symptoms, serum thyroxine and TRAb, thyroid ultrasound, and orbital computed tomography formed the basis for the diagnoses. Ficoll-Paque density gradient centrifugation was used to isolate PBMCs from under 11 ml of fresh peripheral blood. Total RNA was extracted with Trizol reagent, and quality was checked on an Agilent 2100 Bioanalyzer.

Amplification of TCR beta CDR3 regions was carried out from RNA transcripts. The TCR CDR3 was subjected to a first round of RT-PCR using the HTBI primer set and the Qiagen OneStep RT-PCR kit. Libraries were constructed in a second round of multiplex PCR, after which size selection and purification were performed. Paired-end sequencing of the libraries was performed with 100 bp reads on an Illumina HiSeq2000. The study's own analysis went as follows. SOAPnuke was used to process the raw data, throwing out any read that contained adapters or uncalled bases, had a mean Phred below 15, or lacked an exact constant-primer or identifier match. High-quality paired reads were merged with COPE v1.2.5, and unique nucleotide sequences were defined as clonotypes. MiTCR v1.1 was used to align the clonotypes against IMGT TRBV, TRBD and TRBJ reference segments. The analysis was restricted to V-J combinations with a frequency above 0.0001, which together covered about 99% of the repertoires. The TCS score was defined as the ratio of F50 (clonal expansion) to E x V (chaos), calculated using BLOSUM62-based TCRdist between CDR3 peptides within each V-J. Welch's t-statistics and random forest reduced approximately 520 V-J features to 10 to 15, which were used in a naive Bayes classifier (R e1071). Clones were called with MiXCR by TCRdb after fastp trimmed the public reads at Q25, and only in-frame beta chains were retained. Here each entry gathers all rows of one CDR3 protein and keeps the most common genes and DNA. The V and J calls were determined by TCRdb, not by the authors. This sample lists about 410,000 distinct CDR3 sequences; roughly 14% were detected once. The ten largest make up about 20% of the sample.

The source is a woman under 40 with Graves' ophthalmopathy. Recombination connected TRBV2 to TRBJ2-5; the best D guess is TRBD2, with 5 bases matching. The sample was blood. The sequenced DNA: TGTGCCAGCAGTGAAGGTAGCAGTCTCGGGAAGACCCAGTACTTC. The encoded protein is CASSEGSSLGKTQYF.